This entry is about one T cell receptor beta chain. The antigen remains undetermined. The ends were cut back, 1 base at V and 7 bases at J, with 8 bases in the middle. In germline, CDR1 is MDHEN, CDR2 SYDVKM. CDR3 length: 12 residues. TCRdb's copy holds only in-frame clones and misses some; the assay was immunoSEQ multiplex PCR. The profile shows over 100,000 clones, 80% to 95% of them singletons. This entry is derived from a study of T cell repertoires and HLA-DP antigens. General study points: No separate analysis of naive versus memory CD4+ cells was done.

The sequenced material came from CD4+ T cells from PBMCs. This TCR was sampled from a woman younger than 35 in good health and CMV-seronegative. The chain recombines TRBV28 with TRBJ2-7; D is unresolved. CDR3 coding DNA: TGTGCCAGCAGTTTATTTCCGGAAGAGCAGTACTTC. This sequence encodes CASSLFPEEQYF.